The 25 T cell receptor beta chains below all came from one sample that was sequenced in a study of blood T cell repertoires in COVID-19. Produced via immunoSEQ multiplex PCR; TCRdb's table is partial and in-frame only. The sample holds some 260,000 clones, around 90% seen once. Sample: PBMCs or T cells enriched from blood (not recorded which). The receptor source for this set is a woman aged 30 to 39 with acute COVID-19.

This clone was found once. The CDR3 DNA is TGCGCCAGACAAACAGGCCTGGAGTTCTTC. Translation: CARQTGLEFF. V is TRBV10-1 and J is TRBJ2-1; D perhaps matches TRBD1 (5 bases). This CDR3 is built from 10 residues. Trimming left V 9 bases short and J 14 bases short, with 14 bases between. Germline V gene lookup returns CDR1 WNHNN and CDR2 SYGVQD (reference sequence).

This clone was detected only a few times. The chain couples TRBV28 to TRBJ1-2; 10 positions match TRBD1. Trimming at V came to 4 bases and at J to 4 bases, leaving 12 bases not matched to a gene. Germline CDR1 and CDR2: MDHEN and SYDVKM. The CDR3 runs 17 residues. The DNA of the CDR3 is TGTGCCAGCAGTTCCCCGACAGGGGGCTATATTGGCTATGGCTACACCTTC. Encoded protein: CASSSPTGGYIGYGYTF.

CDR3 residues: CASSSTSGITDTQYF. The CDR3 coding sequence is TGTGCCAGCAGCTCCACTAGCGGGATCACAGATACGCAGTATTTT. V is TRBV7-2 and J is TRBJ2-3; 10 positions match TRBD2. The CDR3 sequence is 15 residues long. CDR1 SGHTA and CDR2 FQGNSA come from the germline V gene. Trimming cost V 4 bases and J 2 bases; bases outside gene matches: 3.

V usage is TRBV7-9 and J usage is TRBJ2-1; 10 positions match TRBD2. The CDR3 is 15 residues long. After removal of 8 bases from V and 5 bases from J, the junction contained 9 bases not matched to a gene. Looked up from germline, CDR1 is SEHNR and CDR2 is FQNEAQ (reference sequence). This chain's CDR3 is CASGNRLAGDNEQFF. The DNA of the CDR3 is TGTGCCAGCGGGAATCGGCTAGCGGGAGACAATGAGCAGTTCTTC.

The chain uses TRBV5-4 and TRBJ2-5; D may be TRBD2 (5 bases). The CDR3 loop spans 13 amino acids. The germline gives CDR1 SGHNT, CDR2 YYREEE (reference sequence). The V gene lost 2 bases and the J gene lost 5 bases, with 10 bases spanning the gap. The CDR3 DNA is TGTGCCAGCAGCTTTGGGAGAGAGGAGACCCAGTACTTC. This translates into CASSFGREETQYF.

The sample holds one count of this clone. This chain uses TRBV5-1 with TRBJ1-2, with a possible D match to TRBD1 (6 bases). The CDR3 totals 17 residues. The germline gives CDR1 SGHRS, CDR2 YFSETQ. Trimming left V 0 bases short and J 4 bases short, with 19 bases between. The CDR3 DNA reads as TGCGCCAGCAGCTTGGAGAACGACTGGGGGGGCCGCTATGGCTACACCTTC. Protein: CASSLENDWGGRYGYTF.

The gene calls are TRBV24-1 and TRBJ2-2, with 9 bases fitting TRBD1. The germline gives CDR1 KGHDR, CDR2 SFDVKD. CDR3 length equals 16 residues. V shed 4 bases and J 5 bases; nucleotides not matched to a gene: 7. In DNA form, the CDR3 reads TGTGCCACCAGTGAACCGGGACAGGGAGGTACCGGGGAGCTGTTTTTT. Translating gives CATSEPGQGGTGELFF.

The CDR3 DNA sequence: TGTGCCAGCAGCTTAGCACGGCAGGGGCTTTCACCCCTCCACTTT. It is translated as CASSLARQGLSPLHF. This chain links TRBV7-2 with TRBJ1-6, with D possibly being TRBD1 (6 bases). CDR3 length: 15 amino acids. The ends were cut back, 0 bases at V and 9 bases at J, with 12 bases in the middle. The germline CDR1 and CDR2 sequences are SGHTA and FQGNSA.

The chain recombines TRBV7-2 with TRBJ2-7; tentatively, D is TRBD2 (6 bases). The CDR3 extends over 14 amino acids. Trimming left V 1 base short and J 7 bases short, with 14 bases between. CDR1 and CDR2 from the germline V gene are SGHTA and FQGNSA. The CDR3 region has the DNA TGTGCCAGCAGCTTAGAAGCTAGCGATCGGGAGCAGTACTTC. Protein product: CASSLEASDREQYF.

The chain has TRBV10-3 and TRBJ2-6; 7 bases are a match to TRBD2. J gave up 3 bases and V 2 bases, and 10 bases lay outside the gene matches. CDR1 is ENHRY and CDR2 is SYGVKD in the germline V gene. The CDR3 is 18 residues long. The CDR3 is CAISERWEGAGGANVLTF. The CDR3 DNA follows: TGTGCCATCAGTGAGAGGTGGGAGGGTGCTGGTGGGGCCAACGTCCTGACTTTC.

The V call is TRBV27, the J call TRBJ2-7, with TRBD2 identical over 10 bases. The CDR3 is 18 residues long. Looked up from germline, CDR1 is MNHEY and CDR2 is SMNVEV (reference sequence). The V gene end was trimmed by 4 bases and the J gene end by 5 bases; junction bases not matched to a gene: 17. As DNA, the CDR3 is TGTGCCAGCAGTTCACCGTACCGGGGGCTAGCGGGAGTCCACGAGCAGTACTTC. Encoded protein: CASSSPYRGLAGVHEQYF.

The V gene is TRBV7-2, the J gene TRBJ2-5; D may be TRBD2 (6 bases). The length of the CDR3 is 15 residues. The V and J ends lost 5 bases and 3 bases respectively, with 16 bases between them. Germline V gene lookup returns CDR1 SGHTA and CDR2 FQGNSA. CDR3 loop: CASSDPTRLEETQYF. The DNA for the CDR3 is TGTGCCAGCAGCGACCCGACTAGGCTCGAAGAGACCCAGTACTTC. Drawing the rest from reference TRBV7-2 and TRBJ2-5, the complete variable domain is GAGVSQSPSNKVTEKGKDVELRCDPISGHTALYWYRQSLGQGLEFLIYFQGNSAPDKSGLPSDRFSAERTGGSVSTLTIQRTQQEDSAVYLCASSDPTRLEETQYFGPGTRLLVL.

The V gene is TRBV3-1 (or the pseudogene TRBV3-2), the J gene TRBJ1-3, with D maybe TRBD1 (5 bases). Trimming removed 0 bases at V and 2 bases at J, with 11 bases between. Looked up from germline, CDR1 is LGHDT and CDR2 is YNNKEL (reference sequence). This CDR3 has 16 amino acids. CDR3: CASSQDLGGTGNTIYF. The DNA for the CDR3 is TGTGCCAGCAGCCAAGATCTCGGGGGTACTGGAAACACCATATATTTT.

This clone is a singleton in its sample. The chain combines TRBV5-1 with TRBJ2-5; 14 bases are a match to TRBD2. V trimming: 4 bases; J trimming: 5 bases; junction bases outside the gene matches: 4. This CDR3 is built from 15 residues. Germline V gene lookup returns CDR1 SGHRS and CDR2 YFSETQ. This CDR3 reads CASSMTSGGEETQYF. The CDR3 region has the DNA TGCGCCAGCAGCATGACTAGCGGGGGGGAGGAGACCCAGTACTTC.

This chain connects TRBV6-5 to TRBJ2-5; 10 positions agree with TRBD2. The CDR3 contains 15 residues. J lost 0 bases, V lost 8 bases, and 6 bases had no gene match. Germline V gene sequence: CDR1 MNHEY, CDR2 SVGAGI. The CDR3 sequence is CASQATSGDQETQYF. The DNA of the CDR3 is TGTGCCAGCCAAGCTACTAGCGGGGACCAAGAGACCCAGTACTTC.

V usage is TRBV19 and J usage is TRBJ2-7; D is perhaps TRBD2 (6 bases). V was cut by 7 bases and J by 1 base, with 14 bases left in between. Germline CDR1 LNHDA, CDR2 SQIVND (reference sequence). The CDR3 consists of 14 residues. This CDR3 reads CASIRRRGSYEQYF. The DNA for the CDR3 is TGTGCCAGTATTCGCAGGAGGGGATCCTACGAGCAGTACTTC.

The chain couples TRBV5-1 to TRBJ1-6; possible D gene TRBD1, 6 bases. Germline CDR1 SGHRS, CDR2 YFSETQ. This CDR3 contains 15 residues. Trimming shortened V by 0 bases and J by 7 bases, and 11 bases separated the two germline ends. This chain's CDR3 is CASSLEGQVNSPLHF. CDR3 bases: TGCGCCAGCAGCTTGGAGGGACAAGTGAATTCACCCCTCCACTTT.

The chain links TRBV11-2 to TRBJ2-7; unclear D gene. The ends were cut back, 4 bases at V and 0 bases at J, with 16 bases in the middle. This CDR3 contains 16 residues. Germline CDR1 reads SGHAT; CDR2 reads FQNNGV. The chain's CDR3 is CASSYRPAGGSYEQYF. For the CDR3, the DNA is TGTGCCAGCAGCTATAGACCCGCCGGCGGCTCCTACGAGCAGTACTTC.

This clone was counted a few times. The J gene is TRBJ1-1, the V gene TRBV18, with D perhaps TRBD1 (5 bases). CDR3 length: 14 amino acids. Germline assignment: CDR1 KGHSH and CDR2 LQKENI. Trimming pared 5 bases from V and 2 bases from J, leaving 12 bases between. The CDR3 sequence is CASSYLGGNTEAFF. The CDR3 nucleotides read TGTGCCAGCTCATATTTGGGGGGAAACACTGAAGCTTTCTTT.

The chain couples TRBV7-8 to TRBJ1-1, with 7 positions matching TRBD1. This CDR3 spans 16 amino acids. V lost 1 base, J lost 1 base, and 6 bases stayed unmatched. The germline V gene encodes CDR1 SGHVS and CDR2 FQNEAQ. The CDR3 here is CASSLDRGPPNTEAFF. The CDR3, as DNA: TGTGCCAGCAGCTTAGACAGGGGCCCCCCGAACACTGAAGCTTTCTTT. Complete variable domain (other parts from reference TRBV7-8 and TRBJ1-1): GAGVSQSPRYKVAKRGQDVALRCDPISGHVSLFWYQQALGQGPEFLTYFQNEAQLDKSGLPSDRFFAERPEGSVSTLKIQRTQQEDSAVYLCASSLDRGPPNTEAFFGQGTRLTVV.

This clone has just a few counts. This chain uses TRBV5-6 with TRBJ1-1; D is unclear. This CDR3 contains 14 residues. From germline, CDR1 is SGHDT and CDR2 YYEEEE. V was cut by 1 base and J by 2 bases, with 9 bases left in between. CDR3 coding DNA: TGTGCCAGCAGCTTGAATCTACCCAACACTGAAGCTTTCTTT. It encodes CASSLNLPNTEAFF.

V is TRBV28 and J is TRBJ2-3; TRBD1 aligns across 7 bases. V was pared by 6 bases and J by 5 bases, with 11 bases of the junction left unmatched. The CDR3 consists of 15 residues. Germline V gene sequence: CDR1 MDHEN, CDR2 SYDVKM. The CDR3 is CASSPKTGFRDTQYF. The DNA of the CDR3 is TGTGCCAGCAGCCCTAAGACAGGGTTCCGAGATACGCAGTATTTT.

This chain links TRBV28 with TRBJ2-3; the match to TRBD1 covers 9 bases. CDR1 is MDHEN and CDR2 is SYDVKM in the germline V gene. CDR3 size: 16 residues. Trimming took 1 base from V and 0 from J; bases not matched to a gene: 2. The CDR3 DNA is TGTGCCAGCAGTTTATTCGGGACAGGGAGCACAGATACGCAGTATTTT. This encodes CASSLFGTGSTDTQYF.

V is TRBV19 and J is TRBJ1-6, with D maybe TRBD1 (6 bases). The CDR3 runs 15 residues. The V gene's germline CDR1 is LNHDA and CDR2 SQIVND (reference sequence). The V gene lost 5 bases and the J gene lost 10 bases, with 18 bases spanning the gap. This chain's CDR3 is CASSPQGAQRSPLHF. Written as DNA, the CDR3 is TGTGCCAGTAGTCCACAGGGAGCGCAAAGGTCACCCCTCCACTTT.

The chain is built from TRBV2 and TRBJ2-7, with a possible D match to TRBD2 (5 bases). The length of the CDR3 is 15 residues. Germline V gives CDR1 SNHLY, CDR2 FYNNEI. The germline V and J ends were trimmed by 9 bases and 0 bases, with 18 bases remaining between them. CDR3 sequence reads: CASNSRGPDSYEQYF. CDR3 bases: TGTGCCAGTAATAGTAGAGGGCCTGACTCCTACGAGCAGTACTTC.